This paragraph reports one T cell receptor (beta chain). From germline, CDR1 is MGHRA and CDR2 YSYEKL. CDR3 length: 16 amino acids. V lost 1 base, J lost 3 bases, and 6 bases stayed unmatched. This sample is drawn from a study of shared clonotypes between healthy human individuals. At the level of the study: Researchers assigned three CD4 naive, three CD4 memory, two CD8 naive and one CD8 memory plate to each donor.

Per the original data handling: Filtering differed since immunoSEQ provided only junctions, with no quality scores. Libraries were prepared by immunoSEQ multiplex PCR; TCRdb keeps only in-frame clonotypes and omits some of them. The V and J calls and clone size are taken from that table; D and trimming were inferred from the DNA. The sample lists about 2 million clones, around 95% occurring once. Nashville, Tennessee was home to all donors, each a Caucasian adult. The sequence derives from a man aged 18-30 years in good health. The sequenced sample consisted of naive CD4+ T cells sorted from blood. Subset indicated: CD45RA+ positively selected. V usage is TRBV4-1 and J usage is TRBJ2-3; 8 bases map to TRBD2. This CDR3 is CASSQGLTSGTDTQYF. As DNA, the CDR3 is TGCGCCAGCAGCCAAGGACTAACTAGCGGAACAGATACGCAGTATTTT.